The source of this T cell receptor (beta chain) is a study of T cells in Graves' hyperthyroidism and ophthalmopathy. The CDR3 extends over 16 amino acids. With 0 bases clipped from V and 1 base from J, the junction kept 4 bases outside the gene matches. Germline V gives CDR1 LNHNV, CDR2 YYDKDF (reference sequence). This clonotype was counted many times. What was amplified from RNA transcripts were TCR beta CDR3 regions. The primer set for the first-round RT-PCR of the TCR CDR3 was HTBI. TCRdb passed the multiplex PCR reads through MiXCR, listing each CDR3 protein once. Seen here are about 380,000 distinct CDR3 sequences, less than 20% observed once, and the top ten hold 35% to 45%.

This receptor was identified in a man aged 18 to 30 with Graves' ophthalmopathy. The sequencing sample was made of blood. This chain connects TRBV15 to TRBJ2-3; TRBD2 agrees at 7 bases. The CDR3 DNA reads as TGTGCCACCAGCAGAGATCACGCGGGGGGCACAGATACGCAGTATTTT. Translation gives CATSRDHAGGTDTQYF.